The clone carrying this T cell receptor beta chain was seen a few times. Its antigen is still unknown. The data belong to a study of cytotoxic CD8 clonotypes in ibrutinib-treated CLL. Study summary: Per sample, productive templates averaged almost 260,000 and productive rearrangements averaged approximately 87,000.

Findings and caveats of the study: While tracking circulating CD8+ T-cell counts, baseline clonality exceeded that of age-matched healthy donors. Sampling times differed between sustained-remission and progressing patients.

Clones were read by immunoSEQ multiplex PCR, and TCRdb kept only the in-frame ones, dropping some. Of approximately 190,000 clones listed, more than 70% are singletons. The specimen comprised PBMCs, sampled after 12 months of ibrutinib treatment. The clonotype was recovered from a human donor with chronic lymphocytic leukemia.

CDR3 amino acids: CASSVGLAGTGELFF. The CDR3 DNA sequence: TGTGCCAGCTCGGTCGGACTAGCGGGAACCGGGGAGCTGTTTTTT. This sequence joins TRBV25-1 and TRBJ2-2; 12 positions match TRBD2. This CDR3 spans 15 amino acids. Germline trimming cut 8 bases from V and 5 bases from J; bases unmatched to any gene: 6. Looked up from germline, CDR1 is MGHDK and CDR2 is SYGVNS.